The 15 T cell receptor beta chains presented below share a single source sample, sequenced in a study of shared clonotypes between healthy human individuals. Generated by immunoSEQ multiplex PCR, the TCRdb table keeps only in-frame clones and is missing some. The data contain some 350,000 clones, roughly 70% of them singletons. What was sequenced was memory CD4+ T cells sorted from blood. Subset described: CD45RA-negative fraction. Receptors originate from a man aged 25-40 years in good health.

The CDR3 DNA reads as TGTGCCAGTAGAGGGATGAACACTGAAGCTTTCTTT. Translated, it gives CASRGMNTEAFF. The chain carries TRBV19 and TRBJ1-1; D gene uncertain. The CDR3 spans 12 residues. Germline V gene sequence: CDR1 LNHDA, CDR2 SQIVND (reference sequence). Trimming pared 6 bases from V and 0 bases from J, leaving 5 bases between.

In this sample, this clone turned up a few times. The chain links TRBV29-1 to TRBJ2-5; 14 bases line up with TRBD2. The germline V gene encodes CDR1 SQVTM and CDR2 ANQGSEA. V lost 4 bases to trimming and J lost 5 bases; unmatched junction nucleotides: 3. The CDR3 is 14 amino acids. CDR3 DNA sequence: TGCAGCGTTGGGACTAGCGGGAGGTGGGAGACCCAGTACTTC. Translated: CSVGTSGRWETQYF.

V and J are TRBV10-3 and TRBJ2-6, with D perhaps TRBD1 (6 bases). The length of the CDR3 is 17 residues. V dropped 7 bases and J dropped 2 bases, with 18 bases sitting between them. Germline V gene sequence: CDR1 ENHRY, CDR2 SYGVKD. This CDR3 reads CAITQTGPQTGANVLTF. The CDR3 DNA reads TGTGCCATCACTCAGACAGGACCCCAGACTGGGGCCAACGTCCTGACTTTC.

This clone was seen more than once but under ten times. V usage is TRBV5-4 and J usage is TRBJ2-5; possibly TRBD1 for D (6 bases). Germline V gene data show CDR1 as SGHNT and CDR2 as YYREEE (reference sequence). The CDR3 length is 15 residues. Trimming took off 0 bases at V and 2 bases at J, with 11 bases between the two ends. CDR3 DNA: TGTGCCAGCAGCTTGGACAGGGCGTCACAAGAGACCCAGTACTTC. This translates into CASSLDRASQETQYF.

The V and J genes are TRBV7-2 and TRBJ2-7; no definite D call. Germline loops: CDR1 SGHTA, CDR2 FQGNSA. V lost 2 bases and J 13 bases, leaving 15 bases between the germline ends. The CDR3 sequence is 12 residues long. The CDR3 loop reads CASSLNQRATYF. In nucleotides, the CDR3 is TGTGCCAGCAGCTTAAATCAGCGCGCAACTTACTTC. The full variable domain, rest sourced from reference TRBV7-2 and TRBJ2-7, is GAGVSQSPSNKVTEKGKDVELRCDPISGHTALYWYRQSLGQGLEFLIYFQGNSAPDKSGLPSDRFSAERTGGSVSTLTIQRTQQEDSAVYLCASSLNQRATYFGPGTRLTVT.

V and J are TRBV10-3 and TRBJ2-2; D is perhaps TRBD1 (6 bases). The ends were cut back, 8 bases at V and 4 bases at J, with 8 bases in the middle. In germline, CDR1 is ENHRY, CDR2 SYGVKD. The CDR3 runs to 12 residues. CDR3 coding DNA: TGTGCCATCGCAGGGGTCACCGGGGAGCTGTTTTTT. The encoded protein is CAIAGVTGELFF.

This rearrangement joins TRBV19 to TRBJ1-1; the D is unclear. Per the germline V gene, CDR1 is LNHDA and CDR2 is SQIVND (reference sequence). The ends were cut back, 7 bases at V and 11 bases at J, with 17 bases in the middle. This CDR3 spans 12 amino acids. In DNA form, the CDR3 reads TGTGCCAGTACTAGGGCCCCTTCCGAGGCTTTCTTT. Its protein is CASTRAPSEAFF.

The chain is built from TRBV19 and TRBJ2-7; 9 nucleotides agree with TRBD2. V was pared by 3 bases and J by 0 bases, with 3 bases of the junction left unmatched. This CDR3 spans 15 amino acids. Germline lookup yields CDR1 LNHDA and CDR2 SQIVND (reference sequence). As DNA, the CDR3 is TGTGCCAGTAGTATTCTAGCGGGAAGCTCCTACGAGCAGTACTTC. It specifies CASSILAGSSYEQYF.

The chain recombines TRBV7-9 with TRBJ2-2, with D possibly being TRBD1 or TRBD2 (5 bases each). V gave up 10 bases and J gave up 6 bases, with 18 bases separating them. From germline, CDR1 is SEHNR and CDR2 FQNEAQ (reference sequence). This CDR3 has 14 amino acids. The CDR3 sequence is CANPPPGSSGELFF. CDR3 coding DNA: TGTGCCAACCCCCCCCCAGGGAGCTCCGGGGAGCTGTTTTTT.

This clone was seen at least ten times. The chain joins TRBV18 to TRBJ2-3; D is possibly TRBD1 (5 bases). Per the germline V gene, CDR1 is KGHSH and CDR2 is LQKENI. V was trimmed by 6 bases and J by 4 bases, leaving 14 bases between them. This CDR3 is built from 14 residues. The CDR3, as DNA: TGTGCCAGCTCCTCGCAGGGTGAGGCAGATACGCAGTATTTT. This translates into CASSSQGEADTQYF.

The rearrangement uses TRBV12-5 and TRBJ2-7; D is possibly TRBD2 (6 bases). CDR3 length equals 12 residues. The germline CDR1 and CDR2 sequences are LGHNT and FRNRAP. V was clipped by 8 bases and J by 6 bases, with 14 bases between them. The CDR3 protein is CASSKEGREQYF. The DNA for the CDR3 is TGTGCTAGTTCCAAGGAGGGCCGCGAGCAGTACTTC.

A few counts support this clone. This chain joins TRBV18 and TRBJ2-1; perhaps D is TRBD1 or TRBD2 (5 bases each). The CDR3 is 14 amino acids. Germline CDR1 and CDR2: KGHSH and LQKENI. The V gene lost 0 bases and the J gene lost 5 bases, with 8 bases spanning the gap. The CDR3 here is CASSPPGPHNEQFF. The CDR3 DNA is TGTGCCAGCTCACCACCGGGACCCCACAATGAGCAGTTCTTC.

The chain links TRBV5-1 to TRBJ1-1; tentatively, D is TRBD1 (5 bases). There are 14 residues in the CDR3. V was trimmed by 0 bases and J by 8 bases, leaving 14 bases between them. Germline V gene sequence: CDR1 SGHRS, CDR2 YFSETQ. The CDR3 DNA reads TGCGCCAGCAGCTTGGAGGTGGGGCCGGGGGAAGCTTTCTTT. This encodes CASSLEVGPGEAFF.

This chain uses TRBV9 with TRBJ1-1; TRBD1 aligns across 9 bases. V dropped 3 bases and J dropped 1; count of bases not matched to a gene: 1. This CDR3 region has 14 residues. Germline V CDR1 and CDR2: SGDLS, YYNGEE. The CDR3 region is CASSATGGNTEAFF. The CDR3 DNA follows: TGTGCCAGCAGCGCGACAGGGGGGAACACTGAAGCTTTCTTT.

This rearrangement joins TRBV27 to TRBJ2-7; D is undetermined. Germline CDR1 is MNHEY and CDR2 is SMNVEV (reference sequence). The ends were cut back, 0 bases at V and 5 bases at J, with 29 bases in the middle. This CDR3 has 20 residues. CDR3 protein: CASSLSVLRRGLRPLHEQYF. As DNA, the CDR3 is TGTGCCAGCAGTTTATCTGTCCTCCGTCGTGGGCTGAGACCCCTTCACGAGCAGTACTTC.